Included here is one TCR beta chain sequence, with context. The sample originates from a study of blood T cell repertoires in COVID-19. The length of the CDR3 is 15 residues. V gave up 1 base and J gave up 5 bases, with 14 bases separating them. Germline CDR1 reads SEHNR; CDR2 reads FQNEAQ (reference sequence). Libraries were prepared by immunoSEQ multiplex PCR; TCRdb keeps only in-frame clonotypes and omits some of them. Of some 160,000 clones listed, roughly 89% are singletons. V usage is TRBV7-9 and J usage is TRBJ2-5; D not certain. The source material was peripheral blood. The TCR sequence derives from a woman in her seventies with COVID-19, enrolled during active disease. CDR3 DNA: TGTGCCAGCAGCTTAGTTCGAGGAATTCTGGAGACCCAGTACTTC. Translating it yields CASSLVRGILETQYF.